What follows are 14 T cell receptor beta chains derived from one specimen sequenced in a study of blood T cell repertoires in COVID-19. TCRdb's copy holds only in-frame clones and misses some; the assay was immunoSEQ multiplex PCR. The profile shows 53,000 or so clones, about three quarters of them singletons. Sequenced input: peripheral blood. The receptors stem from a man in his 70s with active or convalescent COVID-19.

The chain uses TRBV27 and TRBJ1-6; TRBD1 might be the D (6 bases). The CDR3 spans 17 residues. V was cut by 6 bases and J by 0 bases, with 15 bases left in between. Germline CDR1 and CDR2: MNHEY and SMNVEV (reference sequence). CDR3 loop: CASREDSLSSYNSPLHF. Written as DNA, the CDR3 is TGTGCCAGCAGGGAGGACAGCTTGAGCTCCTATAATTCACCCCTCCACTTT.

V and J are TRBV25-1 and TRBJ2-1; TRBD2 aligns across 8 bases. Losses at the gene ends were 6 bases for V and 4 bases for J; bases not matched to a gene: 2. The germline gives CDR1 MGHDK, CDR2 SYGVNS. This CDR3 has 13 residues. CDR3 loop: CASSGGGYNEQFF. CDR3 coding DNA: TGTGCCAGCAGCGGGGGGGGTTACAATGAGCAGTTCTTC.

The rearrangement links TRBV5-1 to TRBJ1-1, with no clear D. This CDR3 has 13 residues. V lost 0 bases and J 8 bases, leaving 11 bases between the germline ends. Per germline, CDR1 SGHRS and CDR2 YFSETQ. The CDR3 DNA reads TGCGCCAGCAGCTTGGACAGAACCAACGAAGCTTTCTTT. Its translation is CASSLDRTNEAFF. The complete variable domain, with remaining parts taken from reference TRBV5-1 and TRBJ1-1, reads KAGVTQTPRYLIKTRGQQVTLSCSPISGHRSVSWYQQTPGQGLQFLFEYFSETQRNKGNFPGRFSGRQFSNSRSEMNVSTLELGDSALYLCASSLDRTNEAFFGQGTRLTVV.

This clone was detected only a few times. The chain links TRBV6-5 to TRBJ1-2; D may be TRBD1 (6 bases). The CDR3 has 15 amino acids. The V end lost 3 bases, the J end lost 0 bases, and 11 bases lay between the germline ends. The V gene's germline CDR1 is MNHEY and CDR2 SVGAGI. CDR3 protein: CASSYTTGTNYGYTF. The CDR3 nucleotides are TGTGCCAGCAGTTATACGACAGGCACTAACTATGGCTACACCTTC.

The chain combines TRBV7-9 with TRBJ2-7, with 9 positions matching TRBD1. The V gene's germline CDR1 is SEHNR and CDR2 FQNEAQ (reference sequence). The ends lost 2 bases at V and 6 bases at J; junction bases unmatched: 14. The CDR3 loop spans 17 amino acids. As DNA, the CDR3 is TGTGCCAGCAGCTTATGGTTCGGGGACAGGGTACTTGGCGAGCAGTACTTC. This translates into CASSLWFGDRVLGEQYF.

The gene calls are TRBV6-2 or TRBV6-3 and TRBJ2-2, with D unclear. The CDR3 spans 15 residues. The germline V gene encodes CDR1 MNHEY and CDR2 SVGEGT. V was cut by 2 bases and J by 1 base, with 8 bases left in between. CDR3 nucleotides: TGTGCCAGCAGTTACGAGCGAGTGAACACCGGGGAGCTGTTTTTT. Protein sequence: CASSYERVNTGELFF.

The rearrangement uses TRBV11-3 and TRBJ1-1, with 7 nucleotides matching TRBD1. This CDR3 is built from 14 residues. Trimming removed 0 bases from V and 10 bases from J; junction bases left unmatched: 8. Germline V gives CDR1 SGHNT, CDR2 YENEEA. CDR3: CASSLDWPTGRAFF. The CDR3 region has the DNA TGTGCCAGCAGCTTAGATTGGCCGACAGGGCGAGCTTTCTTT.

The chain couples TRBV7-2 to TRBJ1-2, with TRBD1 matching over 7 bases. Germline V gives CDR1 SGHTA, CDR2 FQGNSA. The CDR3 has 14 amino acids. V shed 5 bases, J shed 1 base, and the junction held 4 bases outside the gene matches. CDR3 bases: TGTGCCAGCAGCGGCAGACAGGGTAACTATGGCTACACCTTC. Translating gives CASSGRQGNYGYTF.

This sequence joins TRBV19 and TRBJ1-2; D ambiguous. V was cut by 4 bases and J by 0 bases, with 9 bases left in between. This CDR3 has 14 residues. CDR1 is LNHDA, CDR2 SQIVND, per germline (reference sequence). The CDR3 protein is CASSSGSSNYGYTF. CDR3 in DNA: TGTGCCAGTAGTAGCGGAAGCTCTAACTATGGCTACACCTTC.

This clone has only a few counts. The chain carries TRBV4-1 and TRBJ1-3; D is perhaps TRBD1 (6 bases). The ends were cut back, 0 bases at V and 2 bases at J, with 8 bases in the middle. Germline V CDR1 and CDR2: MGHRA, YSYEKL. This CDR3 is built from 15 residues. The CDR3 loop reads CASSQERTAGNTIYF. The CDR3 region has the DNA TGCGCCAGCAGCCAAGAGAGGACAGCTGGAAACACCATATATTTT.

This sequence joins TRBV28 and TRBJ2-6, with D possibly being TRBD2 (5 bases). Germline values: CDR1 MDHEN, CDR2 SYDVKM. CDR3 length equals 15 residues. Trimming took 1 base from V and 3 from J, leaving 7 bases between them. CDR3 sequence: CASSLSGVGANVLTF. For the CDR3, the DNA is TGTGCCAGCAGTTTATCCGGGGTTGGGGCCAACGTCCTGACTTTC.

The V and J genes are TRBV19 and TRBJ2-5; tentatively, D is TRBD2 (7 bases). This CDR3 has 14 amino acids. V lost 6 bases and J 1 base, leaving 12 bases between the germline ends. Germline V gene data show CDR1 as LNHDA and CDR2 as SQIVND (reference sequence). CDR3 sequence reads: CASSGGGAQETQYF. CDR3 in DNA: TGTGCCAGTAGCGGAGGGGGGGCCCAAGAGACCCAGTACTTC.

This clone has only one observation. The CDR3 here is CASSQEKDRFNEKLFF. DNA for the CDR3: TGTGCCAGCAGCCAAGAGAAGGACAGGTTCAATGAAAAACTGTTTTTT. The chain uses TRBV3-1 (or the pseudogene TRBV3-2) and TRBJ1-4; 7 bases line up with TRBD1. The CDR3 totals 16 residues. With V trimmed by 0 bases and J by 5 bases, 6 bases remained unmatched. Germline V gene data show CDR1 as LGHDT and CDR2 as YNNKEL (reference sequence).

The chain recombines TRBV5-5 with TRBJ2-3, with 13 bases that match TRBD2. V lost 0 bases and J lost 5; bases outside the gene matches: 3. Germline assignment: CDR1 SGHKS and CDR2 YYEKEE (reference sequence). This CDR3 region has 16 residues. DNA of the CDR3: TGTGCCAGCAGCTTGGCCGGGACTAGCGGGAAAGATACGCAGTATTTT. Translated: CASSLAGTSGKDTQYF.